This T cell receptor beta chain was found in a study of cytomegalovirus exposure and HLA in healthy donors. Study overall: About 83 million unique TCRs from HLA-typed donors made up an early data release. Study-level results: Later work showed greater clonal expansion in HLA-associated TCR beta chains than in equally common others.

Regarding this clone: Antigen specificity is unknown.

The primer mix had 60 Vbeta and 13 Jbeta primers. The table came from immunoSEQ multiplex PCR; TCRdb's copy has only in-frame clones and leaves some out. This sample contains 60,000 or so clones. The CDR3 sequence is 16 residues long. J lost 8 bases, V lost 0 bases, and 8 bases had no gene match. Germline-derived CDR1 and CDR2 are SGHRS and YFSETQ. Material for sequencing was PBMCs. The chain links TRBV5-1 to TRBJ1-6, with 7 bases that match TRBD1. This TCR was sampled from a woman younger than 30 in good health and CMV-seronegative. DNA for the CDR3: TGCGCCAGCAGCTTGGCCGCACAGGGGCTAGATTCACCCCTCCACTTT. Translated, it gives CASSLAAQGLDSPLHF. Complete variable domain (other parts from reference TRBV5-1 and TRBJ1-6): KAGVTQTPRYLIKTRGQQVTLSCSPISGHRSVSWYQQTPGQGLQFLFEYFSETQRNKGNFPGRFSGRQFSNSRSEMNVSTLELGDSALYLCASSLAAQGLDSPLHFGNGTRLTVT.